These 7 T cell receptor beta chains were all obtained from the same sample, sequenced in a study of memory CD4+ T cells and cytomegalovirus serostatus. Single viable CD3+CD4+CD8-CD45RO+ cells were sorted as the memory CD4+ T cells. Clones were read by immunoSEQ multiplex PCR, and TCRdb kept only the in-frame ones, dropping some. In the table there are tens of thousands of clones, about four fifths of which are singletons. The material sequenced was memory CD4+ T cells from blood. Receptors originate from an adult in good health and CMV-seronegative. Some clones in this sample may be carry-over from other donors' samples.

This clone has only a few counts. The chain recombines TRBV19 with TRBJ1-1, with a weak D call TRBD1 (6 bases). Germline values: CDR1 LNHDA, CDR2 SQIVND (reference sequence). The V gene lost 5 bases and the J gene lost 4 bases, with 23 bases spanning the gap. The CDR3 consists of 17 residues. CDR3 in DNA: TGTGCCAGTAGTTTCTTCTCGGGGGGCAGAGGGGGCACTGAAGCTTTCTTT. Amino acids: CASSFFSGGRGGTEAFF. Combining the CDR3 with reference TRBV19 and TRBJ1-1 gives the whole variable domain DGGITQSPKYLFRKEGQNVTLSCEQNLNHDAMYWYRQDPGQGLRLIYYSQIVNDFQKGDIAEGYSVSREKKESFPLTVTSAQKNPTAFYLCASSFFSGGRGGTEAFFGQGTRLTVV.

CDR3 bases: TGTGCCAGCAGCGTGGACCTAGGGACCGAGCAGTACTTC. Translating it yields CASSVDLGTEQYF. J is TRBJ2-7 and V is TRBV9; the D gene could be TRBD1 or TRBD2 (5 bases each). Trimming cost V 2 bases and J 6 bases, with 12 bases left between them. The CDR3 runs to 13 residues. In germline, CDR1 is SGDLS, CDR2 YYNGEE.

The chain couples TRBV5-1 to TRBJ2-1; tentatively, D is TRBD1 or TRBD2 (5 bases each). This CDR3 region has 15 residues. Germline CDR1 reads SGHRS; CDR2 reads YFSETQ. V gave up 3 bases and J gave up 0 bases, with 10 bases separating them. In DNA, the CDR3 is TGCGCCAGCAGCTGGGACCCCGACTCCTACAATGAGCAGTTCTTC. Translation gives CASSWDPDSYNEQFF.

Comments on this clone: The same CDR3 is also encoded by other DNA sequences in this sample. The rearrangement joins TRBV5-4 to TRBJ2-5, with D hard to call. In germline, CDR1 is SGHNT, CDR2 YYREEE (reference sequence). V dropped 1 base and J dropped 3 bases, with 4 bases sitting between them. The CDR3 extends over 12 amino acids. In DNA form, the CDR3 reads TGTGCCAGCAGCTTGCCTAAAGAGACCCAGTACTTC. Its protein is CASSLPKETQYF. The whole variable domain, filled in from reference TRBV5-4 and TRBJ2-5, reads ETGVTQSPTHLIKTRGQQVTLRCSSQSGHNTVSWYQQALGQGPQFIFQYYREEENGRGNFPPRFSGLQFPNYSSELNVNALELDDSALYLCASSLPKETQYFGPGTRLLVL.

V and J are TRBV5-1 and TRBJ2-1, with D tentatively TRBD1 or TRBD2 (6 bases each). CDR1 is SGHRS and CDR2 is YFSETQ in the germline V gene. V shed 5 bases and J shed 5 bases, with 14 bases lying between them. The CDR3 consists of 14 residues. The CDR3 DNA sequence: TGCGCCAGCAGGCTACAGGGAGGACACAATGAGCAGTTCTTC. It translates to CASRLQGGHNEQFF.

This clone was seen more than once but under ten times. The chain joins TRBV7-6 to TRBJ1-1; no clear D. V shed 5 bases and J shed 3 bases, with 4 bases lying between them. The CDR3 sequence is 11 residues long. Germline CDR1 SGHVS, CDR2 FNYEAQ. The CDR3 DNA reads TGTGCCAGCAGCCCATACACTGAAGCTTTCTTT. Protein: CASSPYTEAFF.

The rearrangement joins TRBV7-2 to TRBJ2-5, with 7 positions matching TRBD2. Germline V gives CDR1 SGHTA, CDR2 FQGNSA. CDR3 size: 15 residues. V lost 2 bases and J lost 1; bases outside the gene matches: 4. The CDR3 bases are TGTGCCAGCAGCTTACAAGCGGGAATCCAAGAGACCCAGTACTTC. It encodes CASSLQAGIQETQYF.